In this sample, the clone carrying this T cell receptor (beta chain) turned up a few times. Trimming removed 6 bases at V and 9 bases at J, with 17 bases between. The CDR3 loop spans 13 amino acids. The germline gives CDR1 SNHLY, CDR2 FYNNEI. The data were obtained in a study of spatial heterogeneity in lung cancer. As for the study in general: The donors comprised around 72 untreated early-stage non-small cell lung cancer patients.

TCRdb called the 5' RACE reads again in MiXCR, with one record for every CDR3 protein. The data show approximately 93,000 distinct CDR3 sequences, roughly a fifth seen once. Time point in this sample: blood at routine non-recurrence follow-up after resection. The chain recombines TRBV2 with TRBJ1-1; D is undetermined. The material sequenced was PBMCs, taken at follow-up. The sequence was obtained from a male donor with early-stage non-small cell lung cancer. The CDR3 protein is CASSVSYMGQAFF. CDR3 nucleotides: TGTGCCAGCAGCGTTTCATACATGGGCCAAGCTTTCTTT.